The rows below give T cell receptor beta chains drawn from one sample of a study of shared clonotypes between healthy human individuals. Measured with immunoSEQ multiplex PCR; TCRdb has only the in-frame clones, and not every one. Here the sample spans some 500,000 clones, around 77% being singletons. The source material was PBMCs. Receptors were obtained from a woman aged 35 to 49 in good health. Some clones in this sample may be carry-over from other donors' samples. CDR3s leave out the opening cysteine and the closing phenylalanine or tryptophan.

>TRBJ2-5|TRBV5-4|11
ASSHPSQETQY
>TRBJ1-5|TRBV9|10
ASSRDDQPQH
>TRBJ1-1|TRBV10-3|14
AISETHRGQSTEAF
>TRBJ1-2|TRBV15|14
ATSYLVYGGDYGYT
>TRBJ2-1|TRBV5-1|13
ASSLGPPRKDEQF
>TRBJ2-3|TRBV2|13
ASSGLAGITDTQY
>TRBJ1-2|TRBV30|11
AWSVQETYGYT
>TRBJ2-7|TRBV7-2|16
ASSLASMASGYSYEQY
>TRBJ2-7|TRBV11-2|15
ASSLGDSSPFSYEQY
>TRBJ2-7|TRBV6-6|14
ASRETGTSLGYEQY
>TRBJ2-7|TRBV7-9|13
ASSLVGTGLYEQY
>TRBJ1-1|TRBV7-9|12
ASSLAGQGTEAF
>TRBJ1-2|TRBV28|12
ASSFGRANYGYT
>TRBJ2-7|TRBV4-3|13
ASSPGQGTEYEQY
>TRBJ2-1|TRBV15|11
ATGGTTYNEQF
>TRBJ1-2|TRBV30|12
AWSVADRFLGYT
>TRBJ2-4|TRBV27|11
ASRGTSSGIQY
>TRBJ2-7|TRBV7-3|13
ASSLMGGNDYEQY
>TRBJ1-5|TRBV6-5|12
ASSYRTSNQPQH
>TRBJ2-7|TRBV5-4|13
ASSSPGQGAQEQY
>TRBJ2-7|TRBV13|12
ASSSGQSLSVQY
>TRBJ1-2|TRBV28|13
ASALIGGQGYGYT
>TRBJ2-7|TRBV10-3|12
ATRLAGDSYEQY
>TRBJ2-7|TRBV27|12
ASSFSGPQYEQY
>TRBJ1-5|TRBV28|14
ASSFRTGGGYQPQH
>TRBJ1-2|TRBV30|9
ACLGGSGYT
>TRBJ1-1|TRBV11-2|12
ASSLDVYAPRAF
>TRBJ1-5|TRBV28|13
ASSSPRQGYQPQH
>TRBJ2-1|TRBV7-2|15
ASSLRTSGFSYNEQF